The clone carrying this TCR beta chain was picked up a small number of times. Its antigen is as yet unknown. Other DNA sequences from this sample encode an identical CDR3 as well. Per the germline V gene, CDR1 is MNHNS and CDR2 is SASEGT. Trimming took off 3 bases at V and 2 bases at J, with 6 bases between the two ends. The CDR3 is 13 amino acids. TCRdb's copy holds only in-frame clones and misses some; the assay was immunoSEQ multiplex PCR. This table has about 92,000 clones, around 90% appearing once. The data are from a study of T cells in localized non-small cell lung cancer. General study results and limits: The study sequenced only one region of the tumor. As a result, intratumor heterogeneity could not be excluded and remains possible. Adjacent uninvolved lung had the highest clonality, suggesting focused antigen responses. Median detection of top 100 tumor clones in adjacent lung was 57 clones. Those with higher blood T cell density had longer overall survival.

The rearrangement uses TRBV6-1 and TRBJ2-3; D is unresolved. The TCR was taken from a woman aged 40-75 years with stage II squamous cell lung carcinoma. The sequences come from PBMCs, collected before any cancer treatment. This chain's CDR3 is CASSETYTDTQYF. The DNA of the CDR3 is TGTGCCAGCAGTGAGACGTACACAGATACGCAGTATTTT.